This is a list of T cell receptor beta chains from one sample in a study of CD8 T cells in ankylosing spondylitis. TCRdb re-called the 5' RACE reads through MiXCR, storing one row per CDR3 protein. Of 350,000 to 450,000 distinct CDR3 sequences in the sample, 20% to 30% were seen once. Sequencing was carried out using blood, either unsorted or a sorted T cell fraction (not recorded which). Every receptor here comes from a male donor with ankylosing spondylitis. CDR3s include the opening cysteine and the closing phenylalanine or tryptophan.

j_gene | v_gene | CDR3aa
TRBJ2-3 | TRBV5-1 | CGSALAGVRQYF
TRBJ2-2 | TRBV12-3/TRBV12-4 | CASRTSGSTGELFF
TRBJ2-1 | TRBV12-3/TRBV12-4 | CASSFDRDNEQFF
TRBJ2-3 | TRBV5-1 | CASSSGQGSKSYF
TRBJ1-4 | TRBV11-3 | CASSLGGYATNEKLFF
TRBJ2-1 | TRBV2 | CASSLGPPAF
TRBJ2-7 | TRBV5-1 | CASSFGGGEQYF
TRBJ2-3 | TRBV20-1 | CSAPTSLELTDTQYF
TRBJ2-7 | TRBV20-1 | CSARDSGRTIEQYF
TRBJ2-7 | TRBV20-1 | CSAQKRELDEQYF